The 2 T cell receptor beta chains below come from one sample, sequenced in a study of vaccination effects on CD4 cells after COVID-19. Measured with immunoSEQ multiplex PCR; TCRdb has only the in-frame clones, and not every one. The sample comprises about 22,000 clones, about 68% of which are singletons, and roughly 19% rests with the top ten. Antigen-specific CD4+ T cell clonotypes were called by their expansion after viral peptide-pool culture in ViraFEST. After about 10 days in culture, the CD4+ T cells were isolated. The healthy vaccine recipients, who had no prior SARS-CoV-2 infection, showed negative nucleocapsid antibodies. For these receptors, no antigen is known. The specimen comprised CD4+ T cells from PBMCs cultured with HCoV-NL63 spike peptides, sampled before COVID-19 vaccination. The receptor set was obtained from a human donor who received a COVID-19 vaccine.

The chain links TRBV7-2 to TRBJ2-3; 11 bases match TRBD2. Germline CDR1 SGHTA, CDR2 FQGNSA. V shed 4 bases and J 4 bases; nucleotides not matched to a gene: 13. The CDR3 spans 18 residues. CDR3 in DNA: TGTGCCAGCAGCTCCCGCCCTCTAGCGGGAGGACCCCCAGATACGCAGTATTTT. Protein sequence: CASSSRPLAGGPPDTQYF.

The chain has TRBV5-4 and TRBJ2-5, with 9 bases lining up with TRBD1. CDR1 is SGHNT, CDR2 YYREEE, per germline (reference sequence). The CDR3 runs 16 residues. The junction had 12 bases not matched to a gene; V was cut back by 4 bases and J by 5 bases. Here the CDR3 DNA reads TGTGCCAGCAGCCCCGACCGGGACAGGGTGACGGAGACCCAGTACTTC. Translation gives CASSPDRDRVTETQYF.